What follows is one T cell receptor (beta chain) and its context. Isolated RNA was reverse transcribed in full, so expressed TCRB transcripts were sequenced. The repertoire was sequenced with immunoSEQ multiplex PCR; TCRdb's copy has only in-frame clones and lacks some. The data show 120,000 to 150,000 clones, 40% to 60% seen once. These data originate in a study of beta chain features in type 1 diabetes. Germline V gives CDR1 SQVTM, CDR2 ANQGSEA. V was trimmed by 5 bases and J by 0 bases, leaving 17 bases between them. This CDR3 spans 16 amino acids. The sequence derives from a man aged 18 to 29 in good health. The sequencing sample was made of Tregs from blood. V gene TRBV29-1 combines with J gene TRBJ2-1; D remains ambiguous. The CDR3: CSVYPPGRSSYNEQFF. As DNA, the CDR3 is TGCAGCGTTTATCCCCCCGGCCGGAGCTCCTACAATGAGCAGTTCTTC.